These 15 T cell receptor beta chains share one sample of origin, sequenced in a study of blood T cell repertoires in COVID-19. Assay: immunoSEQ multiplex PCR; the TCRdb copy retains only in-frame clones and omits some. This table has 150,000 to 200,000 clones, approximately 79% appearing once. The sample consisted of peripheral blood. The receptors were gathered from a woman older than 75 with acute or convalescent COVID-19.

V and J are TRBV25-1 and TRBJ2-5, with D perhaps TRBD1 (7 bases). This CDR3 has 15 amino acids. V lost 5 bases, J lost 6 bases, and 19 bases lay in between. Germline loops: CDR1 MGHDK, CDR2 SYGVNS. The CDR3 sequence: CASSQGGTIGQTQYF. The CDR3 coding sequence is TGTGCCAGCAGTCAGGGGGGTACTATTGGCCAGACCCAGTACTTC.

The rearrangement links TRBV4-3 to TRBJ2-3, with 11 bases aligning to TRBD2. Germline values: CDR1 LGHNA, CDR2 YSLEER. The V gene end was trimmed by 1 base and the J gene end by 2 bases; junction bases not matched to a gene: 8. The CDR3 consists of 18 residues. CDR3 sequence (DNA): TGCGCCAGCAGCCAAGCCATTAGCGGGGGGGCCCTCACAGATACGCAGTATTTT. Its protein is CASSQAISGGALTDTQYF.

The chain employs TRBV5-1 and TRBJ2-1, with D perhaps matching TRBD2 (6 bases). The germline V gene has CDR1 SGHRS and CDR2 YFSETQ. V was cut by 4 bases and J by 2 bases, with 16 bases left in between. This CDR3 comprises 16 residues. In nucleotides, the CDR3 is TGCGCCAGCAGCGAGGCGGGGCCGATAACCTACAATGAGCAGTTCTTC. It specifies CASSEAGPITYNEQFF.

This clone was picked up a small number of times. The chain has TRBV7-9 and TRBJ2-1; the match to TRBD2 covers 10 bases. This CDR3 is 15 amino acids long. With V trimmed by 4 bases and J by 7 bases, 7 bases remained unmatched. The V gene's germline CDR1 is SEHNR and CDR2 FQNEAQ (reference sequence). CDR3 nucleotides: TGTGCCAGCAGCTCAAGCGGGAGGGCCGGGAATGAGCAGTTCTTC. Translated: CASSSSGRAGNEQFF.

This clone has a single count. J is TRBJ2-7 and V is TRBV19, with 10 bases matching TRBD1. The CDR3 length is 16 residues. CDR1 and CDR2 from the germline V gene are LNHDA and SQIVND (reference sequence). V lost 6 bases to trimming and J lost 5 bases; unmatched junction nucleotides: 13. CDR3 residues: CASSRIPGQGINEQYF. The CDR3 coding sequence is TGTGCCAGTAGCAGAATACCGGGACAGGGGATCAACGAGCAGTACTTC.

V gene TRBV27 combines with J gene TRBJ1-1, with D hard to call. The CDR3 is 14 residues long. V lost 5 bases, J lost 1 base, and 11 bases lay in between. Germline V CDR1 and CDR2: MNHEY, SMNVEV (reference sequence). The CDR3 DNA reads TGTGCCAGCAGTGTCCCCGGGGAGAACACTGAAGCTTTCTTT. It translates to CASSVPGENTEAFF.

This chain connects TRBV3-1 (or the pseudogene TRBV3-2) to TRBJ1-2, with TRBD1 as a possible D gene (5 bases). V lost 3 bases, J lost 3 bases, and 8 bases lay in between. Per germline, CDR1 LGHDT and CDR2 YNNKEL (reference sequence). The CDR3 extends over 13 amino acids. The CDR3 is CASSHDRYYGYTF. The CDR3 coding sequence is TGTGCCAGCAGCCATGACAGATACTATGGCTACACCTTC.

This clone was seen a few times. This chain joins TRBV7-2 and TRBJ2-7; 7 bases agree with TRBD1. Germline CDR1 reads SGHTA; CDR2 reads FQGNSA. The V segment lost 5 bases and the J segment 1 base; nucleotides outside the gene matches: 11. The CDR3 totals 16 residues. CDR3 residues: CASSKTTGPISYEQYF. The CDR3 DNA is TGTGCCAGCAGCAAGACGACAGGGCCAATTTCCTACGAGCAGTACTTC.

Here the CDR3 reads CATSRASADNYGYTF. The CDR3 DNA follows: TGTGCCACCAGCAGGGCTAGCGCGGACAACTATGGCTACACCTTC. The chain joins TRBV15 to TRBJ1-2; D is uncertain. Trimming took 3 bases from V and 2 from J, leaving 13 bases between them. There are 15 residues in the CDR3. Germline assignment: CDR1 LNHNV and CDR2 YYDKDF (reference sequence). Full variable domain (rest looked up from reference TRBV15 and TRBJ1-2): DAMVIQNPRYQVTQFGKPVTLSCSQTLNHNVMYWYQQKSSQAPKLLFHYYDKDFNNEADTPDNFQSRRPNTSFCFLDIRSPGLGDTAMYLCATSRASADNYGYTFGSGTRLTVV.

The chain couples TRBV27 to TRBJ2-1; 15 nucleotides agree with TRBD2. The CDR3 extends over 19 amino acids. CDR1 and CDR2 from the germline V gene are MNHEY and SMNVEV (reference sequence). With 5 bases clipped from V and 8 bases from J, the junction kept 16 bases outside the gene matches. For the CDR3, the DNA is TGTGCCAGCAGTACCTGGACTAGCGGGAGGGCAACTGCTTTTGATGAGCAGTTCTTC. It encodes CASSTWTSGRATAFDEQFF.

V gene TRBV7-2 combines with J gene TRBJ2-3; TRBD2 agrees at 14 bases. This CDR3 has 16 residues. In germline, CDR1 is SGHTA, CDR2 FQGNSA. V gave up 5 bases and J gave up 4 bases; unmatched junction bases: 5. CDR3 sequence reads: CASSTRLAGGADTQYF. CDR3 bases: TGTGCCAGCAGCACGCGACTAGCGGGGGGGGCAGATACGCAGTATTTT. The variable domain in full, with the rest retrieved from reference TRBV7-2 and TRBJ2-3, is GAGVSQSPSNKVTEKGKDVELRCDPISGHTALYWYRQSLGQGLEFLIYFQGNSAPDKSGLPSDRFSAERTGGSVSTLTIQRTQQEDSAVYLCASSTRLAGGADTQYFGPGTRLTVL.

This clone was detected once. V gene TRBV10-3 combines with J gene TRBJ2-5, with 12 positions matching TRBD2. The CDR3 sequence is 15 residues long. V lost 3 bases and J lost 5; bases outside the gene matches: 4. From germline, CDR1 is ENHRY and CDR2 SYGVKD. The CDR3 bases are TGTGCCATCAGTGACCTAGCGGGAGGGTCCGAGACCCAGTACTTC. This encodes CAISDLAGGSETQYF.

The rearrangement links TRBV7-2 to TRBJ2-7, with D perhaps matching TRBD1 (6 bases). V lost 1 base to trimming and J lost 3 bases, with 10 bases between them. The CDR3 spans 14 residues. From germline, CDR1 is SGHTA and CDR2 FQGNSA. This chain's CDR3 is CASSLVGQSYEQYF. The CDR3 region has the DNA TGTGCCAGCAGCTTAGTTGGACAGAGCTACGAGCAGTACTTC.

The chain combines TRBV2 with TRBJ2-1, with 11 bases fitting TRBD1. Germline assignment: CDR1 SNHLY and CDR2 FYNNEI. The CDR3 contains 14 residues. Losses at the gene ends were 6 bases for V and 6 bases for J; bases not matched to a gene: 4. The CDR3 here is CASSGQGAINEQFF. CDR3 sequence (DNA): TGTGCCAGCAGCGGACAGGGGGCAATCAATGAGCAGTTCTTC.

V and J are TRBV19 and TRBJ1-1; D perhaps matches TRBD1 (5 bases). The germline gives CDR1 LNHDA, CDR2 SQIVND (reference sequence). V lost 6 bases, J lost 5 bases, and 22 bases lay in between. The length of the CDR3 is 16 residues. The CDR3 here is CASRNHWRGEGTEAFF. CDR3 DNA sequence: TGTGCCAGTAGAAACCATTGGCGGGGGGAGGGTACTGAAGCTTTCTTT.